These T cell receptor beta chains were read from a single sample in a study of T cell responses to AZD1222 COVID-19 vaccine. The data were produced by immunoSEQ multiplex PCR, yet TCRdb's version contains in-frame clones alone and is incomplete. The sample consists of 130,000 to 150,000 clones, 88% of them appearing once. Sequenced here: peripheral blood, sampled 28 days after the second dose of the MenACWY control vaccine. These receptors were taken from an adult who received the MenACWY meningococcal vaccine as a control. The CDR3 runs from the conserved cysteine through the conserved F or W. D genes are given only for firm matches. Rows give clone size only sometimes, using once, few, many, or a class for an expanded clone.

abundance,v_gene,d_gene,j_gene,CDR3nt,CDR3aa
.,TRBV18,.,TRBJ2-6,TGTGCCAGCTCACTCGAAACTGGGGCCAACGTCCTGACTTTC,CASSLETGANVLTF
few,TRBV25-1,.,TRBJ1-4,TGTGCCAGCAGTGTTTGGCTGGGAGCAACTAATGAAAAACTGTTTTTT,CASSVWLGATNEKLFF
.,TRBV29-1,.,TRBJ1-4,TGCAGCGTAAGGTCAACTAATGAAAAACTGTTTTTT,CSVRSTNEKLFF
.,TRBV12-5,TRBD1,TRBJ1-2,TGTGCTAGTGGTTTGGAACGGACAGGTGTCGGCTACACCTTC,CASGLERTGVGYTF
.,TRBV18,TRBD1,TRBJ1-6,TGTGCCAGCTCGCTAAATTCCGGGACAGGGACTGATAATTCACCCCTCCACTTT,CASSLNSGTGTDNSPLHF
.,TRBV19,.,TRBJ2-3,TGTGCCAGTAGTATAGTGCGCACAGATACGCAGTATTTT,CASSIVRTDTQYF
.,TRBV19,.,TRBJ2-2,TGTGCCAGTAGCCCCGGGGCTTTCAAACTAGGGGGGAACACCGGGGAGCTGTTTTTT,CASSPGAFKLGGNTGELFF
.,TRBV19,.,TRBJ1-1,TGTGCCAGTAGGATATTGGACACTTTGAACACTGAAGCTTTCTTT,CASRILDTLNTEAFF
.,TRBV27,.,TRBJ2-5,TGTGCCAGCAGTTCGAACAGGGTGGGGTACCAAGAGACCCAGTACTTC,CASSSNRVGYQETQYF
.,TRBV19,TRBD2,TRBJ2-3,TGTGCCAGTAGTATCCTAGCGGGAGTTCGCCCAGATACGCAGTATTTT,CASSILAGVRPDTQYF
.,TRBV7-2,TRBD1,TRBJ1-3,TGTGCCAGCAGCTTCACCGGGACAGCGATCTCTGGAAACACCATATATTTT,CASSFTGTAISGNTIYF
.,TRBV24-1,.,TRBJ1-1,TGTGCCACCAGTGATGCGACAGGCCCTGAAGCTTTCTTT,CATSDATGPEAFF
.,TRBV6-2/TRBV6-3,TRBD2,TRBJ2-3,TGTGCCAGCAGTAAGGGACTACGTGACGATACGCAGTATTTT,CASSKGLRDDTQYF
once,TRBV27,.,TRBJ1-1,TGTGCCAGCAGTTTATGGGGCCAAGGCTCTGAAGCTTTCTTT,CASSLWGQGSEAFF
.,TRBV23-1,.,TRBJ2-7,TGCGCCAGCAGTCTCGAGCTACTATTTGTTTTGCTAGACGAGCAGTACTTC,CASSLELLFVLLDEQYF
.,TRBV27,.,TRBJ1-1,TGTGCCAGCAGTCCGTCGACAGGCCTGAACACTGAAGCTTTCTTT,CASSPSTGLNTEAFF
.,TRBV19,.,TRBJ1-6,TGTGCCAGTACTAGAAGGGAGACCTATAATTCACCCCTCCACTTT,CASTRRETYNSPLHF
.,TRBV5-1,TRBD2,TRBJ2-7,TGCGCCAGCAGCTTATCCCTAGCGGGAGGGGCCTACGAGCAGTACTTC,CASSLSLAGGAYEQYF
.,TRBV2,.,TRBJ1-2,TGTGCCAGCAGCTATACTCTCAGGGGCCTCTATGGCTACACCTTC,CASSYTLRGLYGYTF
.,TRBV5-6,.,TRBJ2-3,TGTGCCAGCAGCCGCGGACCCCTAGGAACCCCAGATACGCAGTATTTT,CASSRGPLGTPDTQYF
.,TRBV9,.,TRBJ2-5,TGTGCCAGCAGCGCGACCCCGTTCACAGGGATGGAGACCCAGTACTTC,CASSATPFTGMETQYF
.,TRBV13,TRBD1,TRBJ2-7,TGTGCCAGCAGCTCAGGACAGGGGGCGCGGGAGCAGTACTTC,CASSSGQGAREQYF
.,TRBV6-5,TRBD1,TRBJ2-7,TGTGCCAGCAGGGGACAGGGGCTCTACGAGCAGTACTTC,CASRGQGLYEQYF
.,TRBV7-9,.,TRBJ2-1,TGTGCCAGCAGCTTTAGGGAGCGGAACAATGAGCAGTTCTTC,CASSFRERNNEQFF
.,TRBV6-5,.,TRBJ1-5,TGTGCCAGCAGTTACCGGGGGAAGAATCAGCCCCAGCATTTT,CASSYRGKNQPQHF
.,TRBV4-1,TRBD2,TRBJ2-4,TGCGCCAGCAGCCAAGTATCAGGGGCCTCGGGGGGGATAGCCAAAAACATTCAGTACTTC,CASSQVSGASGGIAKNIQYF
.,TRBV18,.,TRBJ1-2,TGTGCCAGCTCACCACCGTTGGCTCCCGGTTATGGCTACACCTTC,CASSPPLAPGYGYTF
.,TRBV7-2,.,TRBJ1-3,TGTGCCAGCAGCCCCCAATGGGGGAACACCATATATTTT,CASSPQWGNTIYF
.,TRBV21-1,.,TRBJ1-1,TGTGCCAGCAGCAGTACAGGGGAAGATGAAGCTTTCTTT,CASSSTGEDEAFF
.,TRBV7-8,.,TRBJ2-7,TGTGCCAGCAGCCATGACACGCTCTACGAGCAGTACTTC,CASSHDTLYEQYF
.,TRBV4-1,.,TRBJ2-2,TGCGCCAGCAGCCAAGTTCAGACCGGGGAGCTGTTTTTT,CASSQVQTGELFF
.,TRBV7-6,TRBD1,TRBJ2-5,TGTGCCAGCAGCTTAGATTGGGGGACAGGGGATGGGGAGACCCAGTACTTC,CASSLDWGTGDGETQYF
.,TRBV6-5,.,TRBJ1-2,TGTGCCAGCAGTTACGGGGGATGGTATGGCTACACCTTC,CASSYGGWYGYTF
once,TRBV6-5,.,TRBJ1-2,TGTGCCAGCAGGGGGGAAGGGCCCGGCTACACCTTC,CASRGEGPGYTF
once,TRBV27,TRBD2,TRBJ2-3,TGTGCCAGCAGTTTGACTAGCGGGGGGGCAGATACGCAGTATTTT,CASSLTSGGADTQYF
once,TRBV5-4,TRBD1,TRBJ2-1,TGTGCCAGCAGCTTGGGTTGGACAGGGGGGACGGGTGAGCAGTTCTTC,CASSLGWTGGTGEQFF
few,TRBV7-2,.,TRBJ1-5,TGTGCCAGCAGTCAGTATAGCAATCAGCCCCAGCATTTT,CASSQYSNQPQHF
once,TRBV30,.,TRBJ2-4,TGTGCCTGGGGCGGCCCGGTTCAGTACTTC,CAWGGPVQYF
once,TRBV5-1,TRBD1,TRBJ1-5,TGCGCCAGCAGCTTATCAGGGGGGGCTCAGCCCCAGCATTTT,CASSLSGGAQPQHF
.,TRBV15,.,TRBJ2-3,TGTGCCACCAGCAGAGACTCTAGCACAGATACGCAGTATTTT,CATSRDSSTDTQYF
.,TRBV12-3/TRBV12-4,.,TRBJ1-3,TGTGCCAGGGAGGTGGGAAACACCATATATTTT,CAREVGNTIYF
.,TRBV4-1,.,TRBJ1-2,TGCGCCAGCAGCCAGTACACCAGGGTGGTGGAGGGCTACACCTTC,CASSQYTRVVEGYTF